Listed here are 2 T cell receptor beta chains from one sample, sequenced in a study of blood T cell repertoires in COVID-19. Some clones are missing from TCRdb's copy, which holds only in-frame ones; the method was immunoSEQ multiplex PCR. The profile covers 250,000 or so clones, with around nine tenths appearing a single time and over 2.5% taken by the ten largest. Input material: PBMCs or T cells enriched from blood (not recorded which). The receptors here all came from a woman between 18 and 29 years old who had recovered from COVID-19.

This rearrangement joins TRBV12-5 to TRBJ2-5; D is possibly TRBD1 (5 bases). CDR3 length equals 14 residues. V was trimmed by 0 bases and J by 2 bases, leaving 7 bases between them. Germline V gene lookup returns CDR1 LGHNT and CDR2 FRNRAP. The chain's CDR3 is CASGLVPGQETQYF. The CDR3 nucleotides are TGTGCTAGTGGTTTGGTACCAGGGCAAGAGACCCAGTACTTC. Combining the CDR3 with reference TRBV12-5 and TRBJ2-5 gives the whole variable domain DARVTQTPRHKVTEMGQEVTMRCQPILGHNTVFWYRQTMMQGLELLAYFRNRAPLDDSGMPKDRFSAEMPDATLATLKIQPSEPRDSAVYFCASGLVPGQETQYFGPGTRLLVL.

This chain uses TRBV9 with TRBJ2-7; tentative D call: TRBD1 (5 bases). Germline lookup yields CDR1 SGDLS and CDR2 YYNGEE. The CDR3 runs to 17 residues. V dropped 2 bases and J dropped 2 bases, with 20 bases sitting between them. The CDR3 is CASSVDNTGFSTYEQYF. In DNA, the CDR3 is TGTGCCAGCAGCGTGGATAATACAGGCTTCTCTACCTACGAGCAGTACTTC. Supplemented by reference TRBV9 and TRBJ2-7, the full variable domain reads DSGVTQTPKHLITATGQRVTLRCSPRSGDLSVYWYQQSLDQGLQFLIQYYNGEERAKGNILERFSAQQFPDLHSELNLSSLELGDSALYFCASSVDNTGFSTYEQYFGPGTRLTVT.